This TCR beta chain was documented in a study of CD8 T cells in Susac syndrome. Study-level results: Clonal expansion was missing from Susac syndrome CD4+ T cell repertoires.

On this clonotype: The antigen is undetermined.

CDR1 and CDR2 from the germline V gene are LNHNV and YYDKDF (reference sequence). After removal of 1 base from V and 3 bases from J, the junction contained 0 bases not matched to a gene. The CDR3 totals 14 residues. With random hexamers, roughly 0.5 to 1 ug RNA was reverse transcribed. One entry per CDR3 protein, called by TCRdb with MiXCR from the immunoSEQ multiplex PCR reads. The repertoire holds over 140,000 distinct CDR3 sequences, with about 95% as singletons. The chain couples TRBV15 to TRBJ2-1; 7 positions agree with TRBD2. The sequenced material came from CD4+ T cells from PBMCs. The source of this sequence is a human donor with Susac syndrome. CDR3 in amino acids: CATSRAGGYNEQFF. CDR3 bases: TGTGCCACCAGCAGAGCGGGAGGCTACAATGAGCAGTTCTTC. Full variable domain (rest looked up from reference TRBV15 and TRBJ2-1): DAMVIQNPRYQVTQFGKPVTLSCSQTLNHNVMYWYQQKSSQAPKLLFHYYDKDFNNEADTPDNFQSRRPNTSFCFLDIRSPGLGDTAMYLCATSRAGGYNEQFFGPGTRLTVL.